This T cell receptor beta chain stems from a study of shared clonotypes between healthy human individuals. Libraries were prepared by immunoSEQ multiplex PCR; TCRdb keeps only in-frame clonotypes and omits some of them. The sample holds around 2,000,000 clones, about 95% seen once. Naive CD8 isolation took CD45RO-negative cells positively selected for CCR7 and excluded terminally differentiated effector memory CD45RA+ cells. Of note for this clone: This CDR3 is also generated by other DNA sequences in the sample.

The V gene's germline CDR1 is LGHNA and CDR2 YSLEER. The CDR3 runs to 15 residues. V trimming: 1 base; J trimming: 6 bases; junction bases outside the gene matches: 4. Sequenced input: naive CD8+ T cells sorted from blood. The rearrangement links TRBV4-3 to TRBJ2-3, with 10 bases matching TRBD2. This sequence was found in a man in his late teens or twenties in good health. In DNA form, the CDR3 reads TGCGCCAGCAGCCAAGGCCTAGCGGGAGCCGATACGCAGTATTTT. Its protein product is CASSQGLAGADTQYF.